These 14 T cell receptor beta chains came from one sample sequenced in a study of blood T cells in healthy people across ages. A second 7 to 11 cycle PCR used barcoded and J-beta primers. TCRdb called the 5' RACE reads again in MiXCR, with one record for every CDR3 protein. The sample contains hundreds of thousands of distinct CDR3 sequences, 25% to 30% of which appear only once. The sample also formed part of further work on T cells of mothers and their children.

Sequencing used blood. The receptors come from a boy aged 5 to 17 in good health.

This clonotype has a handful of counts. The CDR3 spells CASGQDSSGANVLTF. The CDR3 DNA sequence: TGTGCCAGCGGTCAAGACAGTTCTGGGGCCAACGTCCTGACTTTC. The chain has TRBV27 and TRBJ2-6, with TRBD1 as a possible D gene (5 bases). Trimming left V 8 bases short and J 1 base short, with 12 bases between. The CDR3 length is 15 residues. Looked up from germline, CDR1 is MNHEY and CDR2 is SMNVEV (reference sequence).

This clonotype has more than one count but fewer than ten. This sequence joins TRBV6-6 and TRBJ1-1; 8 bases agree with TRBD1. Germline CDR1 is MNHNY and CDR2 is SVGAGI (reference sequence). V shed 4 bases, J shed 4 bases, and the junction held 5 bases outside the gene matches. The CDR3 is 14 amino acids. CDR3 in DNA: TGTGCCAGCAGTTTTTCGACAGGGGTCACTGAAGCTTTCTTT. Encoded protein: CASSFSTGVTEAFF.

The rearrangement joins TRBV5-1 to TRBJ2-7; D is unresolved. Looked up from germline, CDR1 is SGHRS and CDR2 is YFSETQ. The CDR3 covers 14 residues. V was pared by 4 bases and J by 0 bases, with 11 bases between. CDR3 amino acids: CASSRRQSSYEQYF. The CDR3 DNA sequence: TGCGCCAGCAGCAGGCGGCAAAGCTCCTACGAGCAGTACTTC.

The chain employs TRBV6-2 or TRBV6-3 and TRBJ2-5; 7 bases fit TRBD2. The CDR3 is 21 residues long. With V trimmed by 4 bases and J by 1 base, 24 bases remained unmatched. CDR1 and CDR2 (germline): MNHEY, SVGEGT. The CDR3 nucleotides are TGTGCCAGCAGTTCCCGCGTTTTTCTAGCGGCGGAATTTACATCCCAAGAGACCCAGTACTTC. Residues: CASSSRVFLAAEFTSQETQYF.

This clonotype came up many times. Written as DNA, the CDR3 is TGCGCCAGCAGCCAAGGACGGAACACTGAAGCTTTCTTT. Translation gives CASSQGRNTEAFF. The rearrangement joins TRBV4-1 to TRBJ1-1; the D is unclear. The CDR3 runs 13 residues. The ends were cut back, 1 base at V and 1 base at J, with 4 bases in the middle. Per the germline V gene, CDR1 is MGHRA and CDR2 is YSYEKL.

The V and J genes are TRBV12-3 or TRBV12-4 and TRBJ2-3; D is perhaps TRBD2 (6 bases). Deletions cut 3 bases from V and 1 base from J, with 14 bases between. The CDR3 runs to 16 residues. The CDR3 bases are TGTGCCAGCAGTTTTCGAGCTGGCGGGGGCACAGATACGCAGTATTTT. It codes for CASSFRAGGGTDTQYF.

This sequence joins TRBV25-1 and TRBJ2-7; D gene ambiguous. V was shortened by 6 bases and J by 7 bases, with 13 bases between the two germline ends. This CDR3 comprises 12 residues. Germline lookup yields CDR1 MGHDK and CDR2 SYGVNS. Written as DNA, the CDR3 is TGTGCCAGCAGGGATACGTCTCGGGAGCAGTACTTC. Translated: CASRDTSREQYF.

The V and J genes are TRBV20-1 and TRBJ1-3; TRBD1 matches 8 bases. J was trimmed by 3 bases and V by 0 bases; bases with no gene match: 4. Germline CDR1 is DFQATT and CDR2 is SNEGSKA (reference sequence). CDR3 length: 15 residues. The CDR3 reads CSAREGTGSGNTIYF. The CDR3 coding sequence is TGCAGTGCTAGAGAGGGGACAGGCAGTGGAAACACCATATATTTT.

The chain has TRBV29-1 and TRBJ2-3; the D gene is possibly TRBD1 (6 bases). Trimming took off 7 bases at V and 2 bases at J, with 13 bases between the two ends. Germline loops: CDR1 SQVTM, CDR2 ANQGSEA. CDR3 size: 13 residues. The CDR3: CSAPAGATDTQYF. In DNA, the CDR3 is TGCAGCGCCCCCGCAGGGGCCACAGATACGCAGTATTTT.

Only a few counts were recorded for this clonotype. The rearrangement links TRBV20-1 to TRBJ1-1, with 9 bases matching TRBD1. Trimming took 2 bases from V and 4 from J; bases not matched to a gene: 5. The CDR3 is made up of 14 amino acids. The germline gives CDR1 DFQATT, CDR2 SNEGSKA (reference sequence). This CDR3 is CSARTGQGTTEAFF. The CDR3 region has the DNA TGCAGTGCTAGAACCGGACAGGGGACCACTGAAGCTTTCTTT.

The rearrangement links TRBV9 to TRBJ2-5; D is tentatively TRBD1 or TRBD2 (6 bases each). Trimming removed 2 bases from V and 5 bases from J, with 22 bases in between. There are 17 residues in the CDR3. Germline loops: CDR1 SGDLS, CDR2 YYNGEE. For the CDR3, the DNA is TGTGCCAGCAGCGTCGGCAACTCGGGGGCGTCAGCGGAGACCCAGTACTTC. It specifies CASSVGNSGASAETQYF.

This clonotype has just a few counts. This chain's CDR3 is CASKSLGMSQETQYF. In DNA, the CDR3 is TGCGCCAGCAAGAGCCTTGGGATGAGCCAAGAGACCCAGTACTTC. The chain recombines TRBV4-1 with TRBJ2-5; D remains unclear. Between the trimmed V and J ends, which lost 7 bases and 1 base, there was a span of 16 bases. CDR1 MGHRA and CDR2 YSYEKL come from the germline V gene. The CDR3 is made up of 15 amino acids.

This sequence joins TRBV12-3 or TRBV12-4 and TRBJ2-3; D assignment may be TRBD1 or TRBD2 (6 bases each). Trimming removed 3 bases at V and 4 bases at J, with 14 bases between. The CDR3 totals 15 residues. CDR3 in amino acids: CASSFKGGGPDTQYF. CDR3 nucleotide sequence: TGTGCCAGCAGTTTCAAGGGGGGAGGCCCAGATACGCAGTATTTT.

The rearrangement links TRBV15 to TRBJ2-5; D is perhaps TRBD2 (5 bases). The V and J ends lost 5 bases and 1 base respectively, with 17 bases between them. The CDR3 sequence is 16 residues long. CDR1 is LNHNV and CDR2 is YYDKDF in the germline V gene (reference sequence). CDR3 nucleotide sequence: TGTGCCACCAGCGGACTTCCAGGAACACCCCAAGAGACCCAGTACTTC. Protein sequence: CATSGLPGTPQETQYF.